A single sample gave rise to the 26 T cell receptor beta chains below, sequenced in a study of blood T cell repertoires in COVID-19. Sequencing used immunoSEQ multiplex PCR; TCRdb keeps in-frame clones, though not all of them. The sample lists roughly 15,000 clones, approximately 90% occurring once. The sequencing sample was made of peripheral blood. The receptors derive from a human donor in a cohort sampled during active COVID-19.

This clone came up once. J is TRBJ2-5 and V is TRBV5-1, with D possibly being TRBD2 (7 bases). The V end was cut by 5 bases, the J end by 4 bases, with 18 bases between. Germline-derived CDR1 and CDR2 are SGHRS and YFSETQ. The CDR3 loop spans 15 amino acids. The CDR3 region is CASRGGTSRAETQYF. In nucleotides, the CDR3 is TGCGCCAGCAGGGGGGGGACATCGCGGGCAGAGACCCAGTACTTC.

The chain joins TRBV6-1 to TRBJ1-1, with D maybe TRBD1 (5 bases). Trimming stripped 2 bases from V and 11 bases from J, with 15 bases between. CDR3 length equals 13 residues. Germline V gene sequence: CDR1 MNHNS, CDR2 SASEGT. CDR3 in DNA: TGTGCCAGCAGTGAAAGGAAGGGGTTGTGGGCTTTCTTT. Translation gives CASSERKGLWAFF.

The CDR3 loop reads CASSRDKNTEAFF. The DNA for the CDR3 is TGTGCCAGCTCACGGGACAAGAACACTGAAGCTTTCTTT. The rearrangement links TRBV18 to TRBJ1-1; a possible D gene is TRBD1 (6 bases). This CDR3 is 13 amino acids long. Trimming pared 4 bases from V and 1 base from J, leaving 7 bases between. Germline CDR1 reads KGHSH; CDR2 reads LQKENI.

CDR3 in DNA: TGTGCCAGCGTTGAAACCACCCACAGGGGCCACCCGTTCTTC. Translated: CASVETTHRGHPFF. V is TRBV6-5 and J is TRBJ2-1; 7 nucleotides align to TRBD1. V lost 8 bases, J lost 15 bases, and 19 bases stayed unmatched. Germline V gene sequence: CDR1 MNHEY, CDR2 SVGAGI. CDR3 length: 14 residues.

The genes are TRBV28 and TRBJ1-2; 8 bases match TRBD1. The J segment lost 3 bases and the V segment lost 5 bases, leaving 5 bases of the junction unmatched. CDR1 is MDHEN, CDR2 SYDVKM, per germline. The CDR3 covers 14 residues. CDR3 DNA sequence: TGTGCCAGCAGTCCGCGGACAGGGCACTATGGCTACACCTTC. Protein: CASSPRTGHYGYTF.

The chain is built from TRBV30 and TRBJ2-3; D possibly corresponds to TRBD2 (5 bases). Looked up from germline, CDR1 is GTSNPN and CDR2 is SVGIG (reference sequence). The CDR3 length is 13 residues. With 8 bases removed from V and 6 bases from J, the gap between germline ends came to 18 bases. CDR3: CAGKRLAGDTQYF. CDR3 DNA sequence: TGTGCCGGAAAGAGGCTAGCCGGCGATACGCAGTATTTT.

The V gene is TRBV30, the J gene TRBJ2-7; tentatively, D is TRBD2 (5 bases). This CDR3 has 13 amino acids. CDR1 is GTSNPN, CDR2 SVGIG, per germline (reference sequence). Trimming pared 0 bases from V and 3 bases from J, leaving 9 bases between. Written as DNA, the CDR3 is TGTGCCTGGAGTGTACCCGGAGGCTACGAGCAGTACTTC. Translated, it gives CAWSVPGGYEQYF.

The chain is built from TRBV18 and TRBJ2-2, with D possibly being TRBD1 (6 bases). Trimming took 0 bases from V and 4 from J, leaving 9 bases between them. The CDR3 has 15 residues. CDR1 is KGHSH and CDR2 is LQKENI in the germline V gene. This chain's CDR3 is CASSPPHRVTGELFF. CDR3 DNA sequence: TGTGCCAGCTCACCACCACACAGGGTCACCGGGGAGCTGTTTTTT. The full variable domain, its missing parts supplied by reference TRBV18 and TRBJ2-2, is NAGVMQNPRHLVRRRGQEARLRCSPMKGHSHVYWYRQLPEEGLKFMVYLQKENIIDESGMPKERFSAEFPKEGPSILRIQQVVRGDSAAYFCASSPPHRVTGELFFGEGSRLTVL.

The chain couples TRBV6-1 to TRBJ1-2, with D maybe TRBD1 (5 bases). CDR1 is MNHNS and CDR2 is SASEGT in the germline V gene. Trimming stripped 2 bases from V and 7 bases from J, with 17 bases between. The CDR3 length is 15 residues. CDR3 nucleotide sequence: TGTGCCAGCAGTGAACAGGGCAGGGTTAGAGGTGGCTACACCTTC. It is translated as CASSEQGRVRGGYTF.

CDR3 bases: TGTGCCAGCAGCCAAGCCTTCTCTAGCGGGAGGGCCCGTTGGAATGAGCAGTTCTTC. Encoded protein: CASSQAFSSGRARWNEQFF. V usage is TRBV3-1 (or the pseudogene TRBV3-2) and J usage is TRBJ2-1; the match to TRBD2 covers 12 bases. With V trimmed by 1 base and J by 7 bases, 14 bases remained unmatched. There are 19 residues in the CDR3. The V gene's germline CDR1 is LGHDT and CDR2 YNNKEL (reference sequence).

CDR3 coding DNA: TGTGCCAGCAGTTTAGGGGGACAGGTAGGGGAAACAGATACGCAGTATTTT. It specifies CASSLGGQVGETDTQYF. V usage is TRBV28 and J usage is TRBJ2-3; 8 nucleotides align to TRBD1. The J segment lost 3 bases and the V segment lost 2 bases, leaving 10 bases of the junction unmatched. This CDR3 contains 17 residues. CDR1 is MDHEN and CDR2 is SYDVKM in the germline V gene.

This clone was detected only once. The rearrangement links TRBV19 to TRBJ1-1; possible D gene TRBD1, 6 bases. CDR3 length: 15 amino acids. Trimming left V 5 bases short and J 5 bases short, with 18 bases between. Germline-derived CDR1 and CDR2 are LNHDA and SQIVND (reference sequence). CDR3 loop: CASSLITGPRTEAFF. CDR3 DNA: TGTGCCAGTAGTTTAATTACAGGGCCGAGGACTGAAGCTTTCTTT.

This sequence joins TRBV12-3 or TRBV12-4 and TRBJ2-1; perhaps TRBD2 as D (6 bases). Trimming took off 8 bases at V and 7 bases at J, with 12 bases between the two ends. This CDR3 region has 12 residues. CDR3 nucleotides: TGTGCCAGCCTATCAGGGAGGAATGAGCAGTTCTTC. This gives the protein CASLSGRNEQFF.

This rearrangement joins TRBV28 to TRBJ1-6; 7 nucleotides line up with TRBD1. With V trimmed by 6 bases and J by 10 bases, 9 bases remained unmatched. Germline lookup yields CDR1 MDHEN and CDR2 SYDVKM. The CDR3 has 14 residues. CDR3 sequence (DNA): TGTGCCAGCAGCTTACACAGGGGAGGCTCACCCCTCCACTTT. It encodes CASSLHRGGSPLHF.

This sequence joins TRBV14 and TRBJ2-7, with TRBD2 identical over 11 bases. The CDR3 runs 15 residues. Germline values: CDR1 SGHDN, CDR2 FVKESK. V lost 6 bases to trimming and J lost 0 bases; unmatched junction nucleotides: 4. This chain's CDR3 is CASSLLAGASYEQYF. DNA of the CDR3: TGTGCCAGCAGTCTACTAGCGGGAGCCTCCTACGAGCAGTACTTC.

This clone occurred once. The genes are TRBV24-1 and TRBJ1-1, with TRBD1 identical over 7 bases. From germline, CDR1 is KGHDR and CDR2 SFDVKD. The CDR3 loop spans 12 amino acids. V shed 5 bases, J shed 11 bases, and the junction held 7 bases outside the gene matches. CDR3 sequence reads: CATSGIQGGAFF. The DNA of the CDR3 is TGTGCCACCAGTGGCATCCAGGGGGGCGCTTTCTTT.

V and J are TRBV12-3 or TRBV12-4 and TRBJ1-5; D is possibly TRBD1 (5 bases). V lost 2 bases, J lost 7 bases, and 9 bases lay in between. The CDR3 loop spans 13 amino acids. The CDR3 protein is CASSLTRDQPQHF. The DNA of the CDR3 is TGTGCCAGCAGTTTAACGCGGGACCAGCCCCAGCATTTT.

CDR3 coding DNA: TGTGCCAGCAGTCGGACAGGGGGCCCCTACGAGCAGTACTTC. Residues: CASSRTGGPYEQYF. The chain recombines TRBV6-2 or TRBV6-3 with TRBJ2-7; 11 bases are a match to TRBD1. CDR3 length: 14 residues. J was trimmed by 2 bases and V by 5 bases; bases with no gene match: 2. Germline V CDR1 and CDR2: MNHEY, SVGEGT.

The chain uses TRBV5-1 and TRBJ2-5, with TRBD1 identical over 10 bases. V trimming: 8 bases; J trimming: 2 bases; junction bases outside the gene matches: 6. Germline CDR1 reads SGHRS; CDR2 reads YFSETQ. There are 14 residues in the CDR3. The chain's CDR3 is CASTRQGAQETQYF. The CDR3 region has the DNA TGCGCCAGTACCAGACAGGGGGCTCAAGAGACCCAGTACTTC.

V is TRBV19 and J is TRBJ2-1; D may be TRBD2 (6 bases). The V gene lost 3 bases and the J gene lost 4 bases, with 22 bases spanning the gap. The CDR3 covers 18 residues. Per germline, CDR1 LNHDA and CDR2 SQIVND (reference sequence). CDR3 amino acids: CASSISSGRLATYNEQFF. The CDR3 region has the DNA TGTGCCAGTAGTATCTCTAGTGGGAGGCTAGCGACTTACAATGAGCAGTTCTTC.

The genes are TRBV5-1 and TRBJ2-7; 14 bases are a match to TRBD2. Unmatched junction bases numbered 7, after V lost 4 bases and J lost 7 bases. The CDR3 runs to 15 residues. Germline V CDR1 and CDR2: SGHRS, YFSETQ. CDR3 nucleotides: TGCGCCAGCAGCAAGGGACTAGCGGGAGTGGGTGAGCAGTACTTC. It codes for CASSKGLAGVGEQYF.

The chain carries TRBV10-2 and TRBJ1-5, with 8 bases that match TRBD1. CDR3 size: 15 residues. V shed 6 bases and J 0 bases; nucleotides not matched to a gene: 4. Germline V lookup: CDR1 WSHSY, CDR2 SAAADI. The CDR3 region is CASRGGTGSNQPQHF. Here the CDR3 DNA reads TGCGCCAGCAGGGGAGGGACAGGTAGCAATCAGCCCCAGCATTTT.

The CDR3 DNA reads as TGTGCCAGCAGCCAAGGTAGAGGAATAAACACCGGGGAGCTGTTTTTT. Translation gives CASSQGRGINTGELFF. This chain uses TRBV3-1 (or the pseudogene TRBV3-2) with TRBJ2-2; D not certain. V was clipped by 1 base and J by 2 bases, with 11 bases between them. Germline V gene sequence: CDR1 LGHDT, CDR2 YNNKEL (reference sequence). The CDR3 contains 16 residues.

The J gene is TRBJ2-2, the V gene TRBV19; D gene uncertain. The CDR3 runs to 17 residues. CDR1 and CDR2 from the germline V gene are LNHDA and SQIVND (reference sequence). V gave up 2 bases and J gave up 0 bases, with 13 bases separating them. Written as DNA, the CDR3 is TGTGCCAGTAGTATAACAGTTTCTCTCTCGAACACCGGGGAGCTGTTTTTT. Translation: CASSITVSLSNTGELFF.

The chain has TRBV29-1 and TRBJ2-1; D is perhaps TRBD2 (5 bases). The CDR3 has 15 amino acids. Per germline, CDR1 SQVTM and CDR2 ANQGSEA. V was shortened by 0 bases and J by 5 bases, with 14 bases between the two germline ends. The chain's CDR3 is CSVEDVIGLDNEQFF. As DNA, the CDR3 is TGCAGCGTTGAAGATGTAATAGGACTCGACAATGAGCAGTTCTTC.

V gene TRBV11-3 combines with J gene TRBJ2-1; TRBD2 agrees at 8 bases. The CDR3 length is 15 residues. Germline values: CDR1 SGHNT, CDR2 YENEEA. V shed 2 bases, J shed 8 bases, and the junction held 8 bases outside the gene matches. Written as DNA, the CDR3 is TGTGCCAGCAGCTTATCAGCGGGAGCTGGCGATGAGCAGTTCTTC. Translated: CASSLSAGAGDEQFF.